A single sample is the source of the 31 T cell receptor beta chains below, sequenced in a study of blood T cell repertoires in COVID-19. Profiled with immunoSEQ multiplex PCR; TCRdb holds only in-frame clones, not every one. The sample carries some 260,000 clones, more than 65% recorded once. The source material was peripheral blood. Receptors were obtained from a woman aged 40 to 50 with active or convalescent COVID-19.

The V gene is TRBV5-4, the J gene TRBJ1-2; TRBD1 is a possible D gene (6 bases). CDR1 and CDR2 (germline): SGHNT, YYREEE (reference sequence). The V and J ends lost 4 bases and 4 bases respectively, with 17 bases between them. This CDR3 has 15 residues. The CDR3 region is CASSKTRDTSYGYTF. CDR3 DNA sequence: TGTGCCAGCAGCAAAACCCGGGACACGAGCTATGGCTACACCTTC.

The gene calls are TRBV10-3 and TRBJ1-4; D uncertain. Germline V gene sequence: CDR1 ENHRY, CDR2 SYGVKD. Trimming removed 6 bases at V and 8 bases at J, with 10 bases between. The CDR3 contains 12 residues. The CDR3 loop is CAIRGEWEKLFF. The CDR3 nucleotides read TGTGCCATCAGAGGAGAATGGGAAAAACTGTTTTTT.

The chain recombines TRBV28 with TRBJ1-1; 9 nucleotides agree with TRBD1. Losses at the gene ends were 6 bases for V and 3 bases for J; bases not matched to a gene: 17. The germline gives CDR1 MDHEN, CDR2 SYDVKM. The CDR3 length is 18 residues. The CDR3 loop is CASRDPTGGAGIYTEAFF. The CDR3 bases are TGTGCCAGCAGAGACCCAACAGGGGGCGCGGGAATCTACACTGAAGCTTTCTTT.

The V call is TRBV19, the J call TRBJ1-6; 7 nucleotides match TRBD1. The CDR3 length is 15 residues. The V segment lost 5 bases and the J segment 7 bases; nucleotides outside the gene matches: 8. The germline CDR1 and CDR2 sequences are LNHDA and SQIVND (reference sequence). CDR3 nucleotides: TGTGCCAGTAGTTCGGGCGGGACAGTAAATTCACCCCTCCACTTT. Translated, it gives CASSSGGTVNSPLHF. Complete variable domain (other parts from reference TRBV19 and TRBJ1-6): DGGITQSPKYLFRKEGQNVTLSCEQNLNHDAMYWYRQDPGQGLRLIYYSQIVNDFQKGDIAEGYSVSREKKESFPLTVTSAQKNPTAFYLCASSSGGTVNSPLHFGNGTRLTVT.

CDR3 loop: CASSEIEWSTGNTIYF. As DNA, the CDR3 is TGTGCCAGCAGTGAAATCGAGTGGTCCACTGGAAACACCATATATTTT. J is TRBJ1-3 and V is TRBV6-1; no clear D gene. V shed 2 bases and J shed 2 bases, with 13 bases lying between them. There are 16 residues in the CDR3. Germline V lookup: CDR1 MNHNS, CDR2 SASEGT.

The genes are TRBV5-4 and TRBJ2-5; TRBD2 matches 8 bases. After removal of 4 bases from V and 2 bases from J, the junction contained 4 bases not matched to a gene. Germline assignment: CDR1 SGHNT and CDR2 YYREEE (reference sequence). This CDR3 spans 14 amino acids. The CDR3 DNA is TGTGCCAGCAGCCGGGGGGGGGCACAAGAGACCCAGTACTTC. This codes for CASSRGGAQETQYF.

This rearrangement joins TRBV18 to TRBJ2-7, with D hard to call. The germline gives CDR1 KGHSH, CDR2 LQKENI. There are 13 residues in the CDR3. V was trimmed by 4 bases and J by 1 base, leaving 8 bases between them. The CDR3, as DNA: TGTGCCAGCTCACTTGTACAATCCTACGAGCAGTACGTC. It encodes CASSLVQSYEQYV.

This chain joins TRBV30 and TRBJ1-6; unclear D gene. Trimming cost V 3 bases and J 10 bases, with 10 bases left between them. Germline-derived CDR1 and CDR2 are GTSNPN and SVGIG (reference sequence). The CDR3 length is 12 residues. The CDR3 here is CAWRPQHSPLHF. CDR3 sequence (DNA): TGTGCCTGGAGACCCCAACACTCACCCCTCCACTTT.

The chain has TRBV7-8 and TRBJ1-3; 8 bases are shared with TRBD1. CDR1 and CDR2 (germline): SGHVS, FQNEAQ. J gave up 0 bases and V 0 bases, and 10 bases lay outside the gene matches. The CDR3 sequence is 19 residues long. In DNA, the CDR3 is TGTGCCAGCAGCTTAGCGTCGATGGTGACAGGGGTCTCTGGAAACACCATATATTTT. Amino acids: CASSLASMVTGVSGNTIYF.

The chain joins TRBV7-6 to TRBJ2-3, with 8 nucleotides matching TRBD1. Trimming at V came to 6 bases and at J to 7 bases, leaving 18 bases not matched to a gene. Germline V CDR1 and CDR2: SGHVS, FNYEAQ. CDR3 length equals 17 residues. The CDR3 bases are TGTGCCAGCAGTCAAGACGTGGGGACAGGATATGGAAATACGCAGTATTTT. Translating it yields CASSQDVGTGYGNTQYF.

The J gene is TRBJ1-4, the V gene TRBV7-9, with 9 bases lining up with TRBD1. Germline V gives CDR1 SEHNR, CDR2 FQNEAQ (reference sequence). Germline trimming cut 5 bases from V and 6 bases from J; bases unmatched to any gene: 4. The CDR3 is 14 amino acids. DNA of the CDR3: TGTGCCAGCAGCCAGGACAGGGGACATGAAAAACTGTTTTTT. As protein: CASSQDRGHEKLFF. Full variable domain (remainder filled in from reference TRBV7-9 and TRBJ1-4): DTGVSQNPRHKITKRGQNVTFRCDPISEHNRLYWYRQTLGQGPEFLTYFQNEAQLEKSRLLSDRFSAERPKGSFSTLEIQRTEQGDSAMYLCASSQDRGHEKLFFGSGTQLSVL.

The gene calls are TRBV7-6 and TRBJ2-2; D not certain. The CDR3 length is 13 residues. Trimming shortened V by 6 bases and J by 1 base, and 6 bases separated the two germline ends. From germline, CDR1 is SGHVS and CDR2 FNYEAQ. CDR3 sequence: CASSTKNTGELFF. CDR3 sequence (DNA): TGTGCCAGCAGTACAAAGAACACCGGGGAGCTGTTTTTT.

The gene calls are TRBV4-1 and TRBJ2-5; D is perhaps TRBD2 (5 bases). The CDR3 is made up of 15 amino acids. Germline CDR1 reads MGHRA; CDR2 reads YSYEKL. The V gene lost 1 base and the J gene lost 2 bases, with 11 bases spanning the gap. CDR3 in amino acids: CASSQVGSGQETQYF. In DNA, the CDR3 is TGCGCCAGCAGCCAAGTAGGGAGTGGACAAGAGACCCAGTACTTC.

This rearrangement joins TRBV6-5 to TRBJ2-7, with 9 bases fitting TRBD2. CDR1 and CDR2 from the germline V gene are MNHEY and SVGAGI. The CDR3 totals 14 residues. Losses at the gene ends were 7 bases for V and 2 bases for J; bases not matched to a gene: 6. The CDR3: CASTSGGPPYEQYV. DNA for the CDR3: TGTGCCAGCACAAGCGGGGGGCCCCCCTACGAGCAGTACGTC.

The chain recombines TRBV12-3 or TRBV12-4 with TRBJ1-1; no clear D gene. This CDR3 spans 13 amino acids. V was shortened by 7 bases and J by 5 bases, with 14 bases between the two germline ends. The DNA for the CDR3 is TGTGCCAGCACCCTCCGTCTCCGGACTGAAGCTTTCTTT. Translating gives CASTLRLRTEAFF.

The V gene is TRBV28, the J gene TRBJ2-7, with D possibly matching TRBD2 (6 bases). Trimming pared 8 bases from V and 7 bases from J, leaving 24 bases between. CDR3 length equals 15 residues. Looked up from germline, CDR1 is MDHEN and CDR2 is SYDVKM. CDR3 residues: CASRLYPTDGTEQYF. The CDR3, as DNA: TGTGCCAGCCGTCTCTACCCCACGGACGGGACTGAGCAGTACTTC.

This clone was found once. This chain uses TRBV30 with TRBJ2-5; TRBD2 matches 8 bases. Germline V lookup: CDR1 GTSNPN, CDR2 SVGIG (reference sequence). This CDR3 has 14 residues. The V segment lost 3 bases and the J segment 2 bases; nucleotides outside the gene matches: 5. Written as DNA, the CDR3 is TGTGCCTGGAGCGCGGGGGGACTTCAAGAGACCCAGTACTTC. Protein sequence: CAWSAGGLQETQYF.

V is TRBV27 and J is TRBJ2-3; 8 bases align to TRBD1. CDR1 MNHEY and CDR2 SMNVEV come from the germline V gene (reference sequence). The CDR3 runs to 15 residues. J gave up 3 bases and V 5 bases, and 7 bases lay outside the gene matches. The CDR3 here is CASSTRGRITDTQYF. Written as DNA, the CDR3 is TGTGCCAGCAGTACCAGGGGGCGAATAACAGATACGCAGTATTTT.

This chain connects TRBV4-2 to TRBJ2-1, with 12 nucleotides matching TRBD2. Germline trimming cut 0 bases from V and 4 bases from J; bases unmatched to any gene: 4. Germline V gene lookup returns CDR1 LGHNA and CDR2 YNFKEQ. The CDR3 consists of 17 residues. The CDR3 sequence: CASSQDSGTSGYNEQFF. CDR3 nucleotide sequence: TGTGCCAGCAGCCAAGATTCGGGGACTAGCGGGTACAATGAGCAGTTCTTC.

This clone was observed a handful of times. In DNA, the CDR3 is TGTGCCAGCAGCCCCCGGACAGGACACTACGAGCAGTACGTC. Protein: CASSPRTGHYEQYV. The chain joins TRBV7-9 to TRBJ2-7; 7 bases are a match to TRBD1. V shed 5 bases, J shed 3 bases, and the junction held 7 bases outside the gene matches. Germline-derived CDR1 and CDR2 are SEHNR and FQNEAQ (reference sequence). The CDR3 is made up of 14 amino acids.

The rearrangement joins TRBV10-2 to TRBJ1-2; the D is unclear. Trimming took off 1 base at V and 2 bases at J, with 8 bases between the two ends. In germline, CDR1 is WSHSY, CDR2 SAAADI. This CDR3 contains 14 residues. CDR3 DNA: TGCGCCAGCAGTGAGTTTGGTCAGAACTATGGCTACACCTTC. Protein sequence: CASSEFGQNYGYTF.

The chain employs TRBV25-1 and TRBJ2-7, with D maybe TRBD1 (8 bases). Germline-derived CDR1 and CDR2 are MGHDK and SYGVNS. CDR3 length: 15 amino acids. Trimming removed 7 bases at V and 4 bases at J, with 20 bases between. CDR3 in DNA: TGTGCCAGCAACTACGGGGGGACAGGTCTGTACGAGCAGTACTTC. It yields the protein CASNYGGTGLYEQYF.

This clone came up a few times. The chain carries TRBV6-1 and TRBJ1-2, with 9 bases matching TRBD1. This CDR3 contains 15 residues. V shed 2 bases, J shed 5 bases, and the junction held 6 bases outside the gene matches. Germline V gives CDR1 MNHNS, CDR2 SASEGT. The CDR3: CASSEPGQGGYGYTF. The CDR3 DNA reads TGTGCCAGCAGTGAACCGGGACAGGGAGGTTATGGCTACACCTTC.

J is TRBJ2-2 and V is TRBV7-9; D is undetermined. This CDR3 has 17 residues. Germline lookup yields CDR1 SEHNR and CDR2 FQNEAQ (reference sequence). V dropped 2 bases and J dropped 0 bases, with 13 bases sitting between them. CDR3 in amino acids: CASSLLGAASNTGELFF. CDR3 DNA sequence: TGTGCCAGCAGCTTACTAGGAGCCGCATCGAACACCGGGGAGCTGTTTTTT.

Details on this clone: A much larger clonotype is one base distant, so this may be a read error. The rearrangement joins TRBV2 to TRBJ1-2; 8 positions agree with TRBD1. With 6 bases clipped from V and 2 bases from J, the junction kept 2 bases outside the gene matches. Germline CDR1 reads SNHLY; CDR2 reads FYNNEI. The CDR3 runs 13 residues. In DNA, the CDR3 is TGTGCCAGCAGCCGGGACAGGAACTATGGCTACACCTTC. Amino acids: CASSRDRNYGYTF.

About this clone itself: The junction does not match germline at one end; this may be a read error. The V and J genes are TRBV7-7 and TRBJ2-5, with 7 bases lining up with TRBD2. Germline assignment: CDR1 SSHAT and CDR2 FNYEAQ (reference sequence). The CDR3 is 14 residues long. The CDR3, as DNA: TGTGCTAGCAGCTTATCTGGGACTACGGAGACCCAGTACTTC. The encoded protein is CASSLSGTTETQYF. Looking up the rest from reference TRBV7-7 and TRBJ2-5 gives the full variable domain: GAGVSQSPRYKVTKRGQDVTLRCDPISSHATLYWYQQALGQGPEFLTYFNYEAQPDKSGLPSDRFSAERPEGSISTLTIQRTEQRDSAMYRCASSLSGTTETQYFGPGTRLLVL.

The rearrangement uses TRBV6-5 and TRBJ2-7; 9 positions agree with TRBD1. Per germline, CDR1 MNHEY and CDR2 SVGAGI. The trim removed 10 bases at V and 5 bases at J, leaving 6 bases unmatched. This CDR3 has 12 amino acids. The CDR3 bases are TGTGCCACCGAGGGACAGGGCGACGAGCAGTACGTC. It yields the protein CATEGQGDEQYV.

The rearrangement joins TRBV6-1 to TRBJ1-6, with D perhaps matching TRBD1 (5 bases). Looked up from germline, CDR1 is MNHNS and CDR2 is SASEGT. Trimming shortened V by 1 base and J by 8 bases, and 12 bases separated the two germline ends. CDR3 length equals 15 residues. CDR3 nucleotides: TGTGCCAGCAGTGAAGATAAGGCAGGGTATTCACCCCTCCACTTT. Translated, it gives CASSEDKAGYSPLHF.

This rearrangement joins TRBV19 to TRBJ1-2; 9 bases align to TRBD1. Trimming cost V 2 bases and J 2 bases; bases outside gene matches: 12. This CDR3 is built from 18 residues. Germline V lookup: CDR1 LNHDA, CDR2 SQIVND (reference sequence). The CDR3: CASSILSGQGWVNYGYTF. CDR3 coding DNA: TGTGCCAGTAGTATATTATCGGGACAGGGATGGGTGAACTATGGCTACACCTTC.

The chain is built from TRBV7-7 and TRBJ1-2; D call uncertain. This CDR3 is 17 amino acids long. With 4 bases removed from V and 8 bases from J, the gap between germline ends came to 26 bases. Germline CDR1 and CDR2: SSHAT and FNYEAQ (reference sequence). This CDR3 is CASSSGRRRRPDDGYTF. CDR3 DNA sequence: TGTGCCAGCAGCTCCGGACGGAGGCGTCGCCCAGATGACGGCTACACCTTC.

The chain couples TRBV11-1 to TRBJ2-1; 8 positions agree with TRBD2. Germline CDR1 SGHAT, CDR2 FQDESV (reference sequence). The CDR3 is 15 residues long. V was clipped by 1 base and J by 4 bases; unmatched bases: 3. The CDR3 nucleotides are TGTGCCAGCAGCTTAGGCGGGGGGAGTTACAATGAGCAGTTCTTC. Translation: CASSLGGGSYNEQFF.